This T cell receptor (beta chain) was retrieved from a study of T cells after yellow fever vaccination. Whole-study results and caveats: Reappearance after the booster was seen for most primary-vaccination clones, at 95% to 96% CD4 and 70% to 90% CD8. The CD4 compartment and the CD8 compartment contained a small share of clonotypes in common.

A universal primer site and UMIs were added as TCR cDNA was made by 5'RACE template switching. TCRdb fed the 5' RACE reads into MiXCR, producing one record per CDR3 protein. The repertoire consists of 70,000 to 80,000 distinct CDR3 sequences, with roughly 7% occurring once and the leading ten covering around 30%. The CDR3 totals 13 residues. CDR1 and CDR2 from the germline V gene are MNHNY and SVGAGI (reference sequence). The V gene lost 6 bases and the J gene lost 6 bases, with 12 bases spanning the gap. This clonotype was counted ten times or more. Antigen unknown. The input for sequencing was CD8+ T cells sorted from PBMCs, taken roughly 10 days after the first yellow fever vaccination. The origin of this receptor is a man aged 18 to 29 who received the YFV17D yellow fever vaccine. V gene TRBV6-6 combines with J gene TRBJ2-1; TRBD2 is a possible D gene (6 bases). The CDR3 nucleotides are TGTGCCAGCAGCCCCGGGGGACGCAATGAGCAGTTCTTC. It translates to CASSPGGRNEQFF.